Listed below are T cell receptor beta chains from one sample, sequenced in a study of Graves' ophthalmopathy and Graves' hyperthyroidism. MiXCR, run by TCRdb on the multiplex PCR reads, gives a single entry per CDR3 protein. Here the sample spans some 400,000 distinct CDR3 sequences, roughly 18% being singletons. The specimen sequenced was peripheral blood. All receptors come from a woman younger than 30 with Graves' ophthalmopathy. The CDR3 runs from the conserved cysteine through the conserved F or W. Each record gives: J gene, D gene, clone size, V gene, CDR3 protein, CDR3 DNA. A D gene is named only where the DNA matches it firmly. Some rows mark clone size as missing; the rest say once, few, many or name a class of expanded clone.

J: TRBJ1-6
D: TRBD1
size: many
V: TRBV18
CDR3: CASSPDRSYNSPLHF
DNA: TGTGCCAGCTCACCGGACAGGTCCTATAATTCACCCCTCCACTTT

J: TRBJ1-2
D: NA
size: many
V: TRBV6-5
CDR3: CASSYDTTGGGYTF
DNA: TGTGCCAGCAGTTACGACACCACTGGCGGTGGCTACACCTTC

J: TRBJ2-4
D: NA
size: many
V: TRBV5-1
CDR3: CASSLKGQGNIQYF
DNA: TGCGCCAGCAGCTTGAAGGGGCAGGGGAACATTCAGTACTTC

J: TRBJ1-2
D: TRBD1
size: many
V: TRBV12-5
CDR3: CASGQGTGAYGYTF
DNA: TGTGCTAGTGGCCAGGGGACAGGGGCCTATGGCTACACCTTC

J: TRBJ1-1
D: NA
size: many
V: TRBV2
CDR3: CASSEPVGTTEAFF
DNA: TGTGCCAGCAGTGAGCCGGTGGGGACGACTGAAGCTTTCTTT

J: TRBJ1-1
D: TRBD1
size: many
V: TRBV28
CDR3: CASSTPTGANTEAFF
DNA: TGTGCCAGCAGTACCCCGACAGGGGCTAACACTGAAGCTTTCTTT

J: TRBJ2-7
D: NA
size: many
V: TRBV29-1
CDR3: CSVELRGIEQYF
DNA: TGCAGCGTTGAACTCAGGGGAATCGAGCAGTACTTC

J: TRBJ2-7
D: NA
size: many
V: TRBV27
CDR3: CASKDRPLTYEQYF
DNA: TGTGCCAGCAAAGACAGGCCACTGACCTACGAGCAGTACTTC

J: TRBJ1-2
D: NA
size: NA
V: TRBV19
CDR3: CATSRGYYGYTF
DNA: TGTGCCACATCCCGGGGCTACTATGGCTACACCTTC

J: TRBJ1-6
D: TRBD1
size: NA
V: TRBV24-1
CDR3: CATSDPRPGQVVEALHF
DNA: TGTGCCACCAGTGATCCCCGGCCGGGACAGGTGGTCGAGGCCCTCCACTTT

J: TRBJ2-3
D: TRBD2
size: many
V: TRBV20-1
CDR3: CSAPQPRGLAGGRDTQYF
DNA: TGCAGTGCGCCTCAGCCCCGGGGGCTAGCGGGAGGTAGGGATACGCAGTATTTT

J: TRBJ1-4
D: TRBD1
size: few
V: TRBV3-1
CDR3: CASSQGYRGRGEKLFF
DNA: TGTGCCAGCAGCCAGGGATACAGGGGAAGGGGTGAAAAACTGTTTTTT

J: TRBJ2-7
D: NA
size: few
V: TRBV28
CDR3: CASSTGRGPVPYEQYF
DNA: TGTGCCAGCAGTACCGGACGGGGGCCAGTTCCCTACGAGCAGTACTTC

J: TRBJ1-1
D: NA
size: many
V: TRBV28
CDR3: CASSWVGLSQGTEAFF
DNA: TGTGCCAGCAGTTGGGTAGGGCTAAGCCAGGGGACTGAAGCTTTCTTT

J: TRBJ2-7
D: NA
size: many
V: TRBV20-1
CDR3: CSATTDRAGSYEQYF
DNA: TGCAGTGCCACGACGGATAGGGCGGGTTCCTACGAGCAGTACTTC

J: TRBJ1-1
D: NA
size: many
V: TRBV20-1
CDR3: CSAFTQNTEAFF
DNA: TGCAGTGCTTTCACACAGAACACTGAAGCTTTCTTT

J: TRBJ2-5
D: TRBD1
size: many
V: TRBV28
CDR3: CASRGPPKETQYF
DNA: TGTGCCTCAAGGGGGCCCCCCAAAGAGACCCAGTACTTC

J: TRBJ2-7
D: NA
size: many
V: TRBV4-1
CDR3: CASSQNPGPTYEQYF
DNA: TGCGCCAGCAGCCAAAACCCGGGCCCCACCTACGAGCAGTACTTC

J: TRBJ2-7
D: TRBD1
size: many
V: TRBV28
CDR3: CASRPYGTGIYEQYF
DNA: TGTGCCAGCAGACCTTACGGGACAGGTATCTACGAGCAGTACTTC

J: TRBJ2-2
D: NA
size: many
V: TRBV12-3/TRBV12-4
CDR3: CASSLDQDGELFF
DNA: TGTGCCAGCAGTTTAGACCAGGACGGGGAGCTGTTTTTT

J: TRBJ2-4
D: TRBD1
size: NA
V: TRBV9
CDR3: CASSVGQGVLDIQYF
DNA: TGTGCCAGCAGCGTTGGACAGGGGGTCTTGGACATTCAGTACTTC

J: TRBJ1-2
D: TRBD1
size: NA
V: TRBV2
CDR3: CASRWDRGLGYTF
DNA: TGTGCCAGCAGATGGGACAGGGGGCTTGGCTACACCTTC

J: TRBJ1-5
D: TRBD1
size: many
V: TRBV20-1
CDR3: CSAKGAGTDYSNQPQHF
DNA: TGCAGTGCTAAGGGGGCCGGGACAGATTATAGCAATCAGCCCCAGCATTTT

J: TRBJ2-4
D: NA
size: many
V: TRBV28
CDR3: CASSLTQGRRKNIQYF
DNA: TGTGCCAGCAGTTTAACACAGGGTAGGAGAAAAAACATTCAGTACTTC

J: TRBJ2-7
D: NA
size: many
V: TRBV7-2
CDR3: CASSLDPRGNEQYF
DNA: TGTGCCAGCAGCTTAGACCCCAGGGGCAACGAGCAGTACTTC

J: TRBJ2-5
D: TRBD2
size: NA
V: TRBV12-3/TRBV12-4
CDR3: CASGLAVQETQYF
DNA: TGTGCCAGCGGACTAGCGGTCCAAGAGACCCAGTACTTC

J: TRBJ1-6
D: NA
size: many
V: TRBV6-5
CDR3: CASSYDSANSPLHF
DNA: TGTGCCAGCAGTTACGACAGCGCAAATTCACCCCTCCACTTT

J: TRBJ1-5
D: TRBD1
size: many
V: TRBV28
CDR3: CASSYPNRGIDQPQHF
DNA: TGTGCCAGCAGTTACCCCAACAGGGGAATAGATCAGCCCCAGCATTTT

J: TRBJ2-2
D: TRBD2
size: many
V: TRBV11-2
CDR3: CASTQGTSGAAGELFF
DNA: TGTGCCAGCACCCAAGGGACTAGCGGGGCGGCCGGGGAGCTGTTTTTT

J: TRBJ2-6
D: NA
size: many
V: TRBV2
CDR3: CASRGDSSGANVLTF
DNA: TGTGCCAGCAGAGGCGACAGTTCTGGGGCCAACGTCCTGACTTTC

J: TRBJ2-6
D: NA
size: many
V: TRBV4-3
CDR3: CASSEGVVGANVLTF
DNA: TGCGCCAGCAGCGAGGGGGTGGTCGGGGCCAACGTCCTGACTTTC

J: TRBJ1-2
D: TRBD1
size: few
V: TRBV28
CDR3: CASSYWTGLNYGYTF
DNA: TGTGCCAGCAGTTACTGGACAGGGCTAAACTATGGCTACACCTTC

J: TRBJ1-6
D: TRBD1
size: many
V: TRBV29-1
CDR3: CSVARDSGNSPLHF
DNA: TGCAGCGTGGCCAGGGACAGTGGGAATTCACCCCTCCACTTT

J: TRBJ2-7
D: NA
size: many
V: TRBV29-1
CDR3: CSVEPAGGYEQYF
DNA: TGCAGCGTTGAACCCGCCGGGGGTTACGAGCAGTACTTC

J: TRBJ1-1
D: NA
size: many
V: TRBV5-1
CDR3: CASSTITGQNTEAFF
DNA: TGCGCCAGCAGCACGATTACGGGACAAAACACTGAAGCTTTCTTT

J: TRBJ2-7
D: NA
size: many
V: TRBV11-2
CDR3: CASSLGTGPGSRRGQYF
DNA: TGTGCCAGCAGCTTAGGAACGGGTCCAGGGTCTCGGCGAGGGCAGTACTTC

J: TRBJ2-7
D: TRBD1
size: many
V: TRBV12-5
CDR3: CASGPPGTGGDYEQYF
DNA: TGTGCTAGTGGTCCCCCTGGGACAGGGGGCGACTACGAGCAGTACTTC

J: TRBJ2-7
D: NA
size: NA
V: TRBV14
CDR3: CASSSQDSHEQYF
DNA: TGTGCCAGCAGCTCTCAGGACAGCCACGAGCAGTACTTC

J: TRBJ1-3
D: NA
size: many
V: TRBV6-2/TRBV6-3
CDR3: CASSYSPGTSGNTIYF
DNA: TGTGCCAGCAGTTACTCCCCGGGGACCTCTGGAAACACCATATATTTT

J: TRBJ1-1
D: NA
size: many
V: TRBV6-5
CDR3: CASRTSLGAGTEAFF
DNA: TGTGCCAGCAGAACTTCTCTTGGGGCTGGCACTGAAGCTTTCTTT

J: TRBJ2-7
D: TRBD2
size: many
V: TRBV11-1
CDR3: CASSSEGRGLKQGEQYF
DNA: TGTGCCAGCAGCTCGGAGGGTAGGGGACTAAAACAAGGGGAGCAGTACTTC

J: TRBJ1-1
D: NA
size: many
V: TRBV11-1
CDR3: CASSSTVGTEAFF
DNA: TGTGCCAGCAGCTCCACAGTGGGCACTGAAGCTTTCTTT

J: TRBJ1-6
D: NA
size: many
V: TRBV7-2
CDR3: CASSLRRTDHNSPLHF
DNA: TGTGCCAGCAGCTTACGGAGGACAGACCATAATTCACCCCTCCACTTT

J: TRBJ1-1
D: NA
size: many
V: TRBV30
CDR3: CAWRGGVDAFF
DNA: TGTGCCTGGAGGGGGGGTGTGGACGCTTTCTTT

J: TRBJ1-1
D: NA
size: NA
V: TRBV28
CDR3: CASSSWVGARTEAFF
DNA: TGTGCCAGCAGTTCCTGGGTGGGGGCGCGTACTGAAGCTTTCTTT